Presented here are 7 T cell receptor beta chains from one specimen sequenced in a study of T-cell memory formation after mild COVID-19. TCRdb itself ran the 5' RACE reads through MiXCR, one entry per CDR3 protein. The sample carries 470,000 or so distinct CDR3 sequences, roughly 18% recorded once. Sequenced sample: PBMCs or a T cell subset sorted from them (not recorded which). All receptors come from a man aged 18 to 29 who had mild COVID-19 (a few samples of this study predate the infection). Cell type and time point are not known.

This clonotype has more than one count but fewer than ten. The chain uses TRBV21-1 and TRBJ1-4. TRBV21-1 is shown as a pseudogene. The CDR3 runs 8 residues. DNA of the CDR3: TGTGCCAGCAGAGTTACCCTTTTT. Residues: CASRVTLF.

In this sample, this clonotype turned up many times. The rearrangement links TRBV20-1 to TRBJ2-7; possibly TRBD2 for D (6 bases). The V gene's germline CDR1 is DFQATT and CDR2 SNEGSKA (reference sequence). CDR3 length: 14 amino acids. V lost 5 bases to trimming and J lost 3 bases, with 17 bases between them. This CDR3 reads CSAVSRGNRYEQYV. CDR3 sequence (DNA): TGCAGTGCTGTATCCCGGGGGAACCGCTACGAGCAGTACGTC.

This chain links TRBV6-5 with TRBJ1-2; D perhaps matches TRBD1 (5 bases). CDR1 and CDR2 (germline): MNHEY, SVGAGI. Trimming removed 7 bases at V and 0 bases at J, with 18 bases between. The CDR3 length is 16 residues. CDR3 sequence (DNA): TGTGCCAGCACCCCCGGGGTTGGGGGTGCTAACTATGGCTACACCTTC. This encodes CASTPGVGGANYGYTF.

This clonotype was detected only a few times. V is TRBV25-1 and J is TRBJ2-1; weak D call: TRBD1 (5 bases). Trimming took off 5 bases at V and 6 bases at J, with 17 bases between the two ends. The CDR3 covers 15 residues. CDR1 is MGHDK, CDR2 SYGVNS, per germline. The CDR3 DNA follows: TGTGCCAGCAGTTGGGGCTGGGGAAGGACCAATGAGCAGTTCTTC. Translation gives CASSWGWGRTNEQFF.

The table lists this clonotype with a few counts. The J gene is TRBJ2-3, the V gene TRBV19; 9 bases fit TRBD1. The CDR3 has 14 residues. J lost 4 bases, V lost 6 bases, and 5 bases had no gene match. Germline V gives CDR1 LNHDA, CDR2 SQIVND (reference sequence). The CDR3 sequence: CASRGGQGSDTQYF. The CDR3 DNA sequence: TGTGCCAGTAGAGGGGGACAGGGCTCAGATACGCAGTATTTT.

CDR3 sequence (DNA): TGTGCCAGCAGCTGGGCGGGGGACGATTACAATGAGCAGTTCTTC. Amino acid sequence: CASSWAGDDYNEQFF. This chain links TRBV5-4 with TRBJ2-1; 7 nucleotides match TRBD2. This CDR3 spans 15 amino acids. V trimming: 3 bases; J trimming: 4 bases; junction bases outside the gene matches: 7. The germline V gene has CDR1 SGHNT and CDR2 YYREEE (reference sequence).

This clonotype was detected many times. The chain has TRBV6-5 and TRBJ2-5, with no clear D. Trimming pared 4 bases from V and 5 bases from J, leaving 20 bases between. Per the germline V gene, CDR1 is MNHEY and CDR2 is SVGAGI. There are 16 residues in the CDR3. Here the CDR3 DNA reads TGTGCCAGCAGTTCCCGGACGGGCATCGGCTCGGAGACCCAGTACTTC. Amino acid sequence: CASSSRTGIGSETQYF.